This T cell receptor (beta chain) was recorded in a study of blood T cell repertoires in COVID-19 (TCRdb year 2020). Notes on the research overall: Collaborator samples came from the United States, Italy and Spain and covered acute and convalescent phases of COVID-19. The prospective study material was composed of cDNA or gDNA derived from T cells, B-cell-depleted T cells, or PBMCs. The dataset comprised deeply sampled blood TCRbeta repertoires from subjects exposed to, actively infected with, or recovered from COVID-19. The repertoires were made available in a free public database intended to serve as a resource for research on the immune response to SARS-CoV-2. Samples came from the ongoing ImmuneRACE study (first 160 participants) plus 1,254 subjects from 6 global collaborators. Sample metadata almost always included a de-identified subject ID, COVID-19 status, age in years and sex. Where available, HLA class I and class II types were obtained from metadata supplied by the sample provider rather than from assay-based typing.

Each collaborating institution followed its own protocols to collect whole blood in K2EDTA tubes. For TCRbeta analysis, collaborator samples were shipped as frozen whole blood, as isolated PBMCs, or as DNA extracted from either sample type. A remark on this clone: Its antigen is not yet known. No qualities accompany the bases; no much larger clone lies one base away.

The CDR3 holds 14 amino acids from the cysteine to the phenylalanine. The entry retains the CDR3 DNA only, 42 bases that are in frame from base 1. On the study overall, not on this receptor specifically: How much clinical and demographic metadata was included differed by source and by participant, and the metadata was provided uncurated.

The immunoSEQ Assay, a bias-controlled multiplex PCR, was used to amplify TCRbeta CDR3 regions from genomic DNA. The authors' pipeline ran thus. The number of nucleated cells in each sample was estimated from the amplification of reference gene primers within the assay. Sequence reads were collapsed and filtered to measure the absolute abundance of every unique TCRbeta CDR3 rearrangement. Productive Simpson clonality was computed per sample as the square root of Simpson's diversity index over productive rearrangements. TCRdb obtained this table from immuneACCESS and retained in-frame rearrangements with V and J assigned. These tables miss some clones; where compared with another copy, unresolved V genes account for less than half of the shortfall, and the remainder is unexplained. The V and J calls and clone size were taken over from that table, and D and trimming were inferred from the DNA. In all, the sample holds approximately 70,000 clones, and roughly 80% of those were seen once. In total, the top ten clones hold around 10% of the sample.

The sequence is built from TRBV21-1 and TRBJ2-7; TRBD1 is the table's D call, not checked against the DNA. TRBV21-1 is a pseudogene segment. The TCR sequence derives from a woman of 80 years or more with acute or convalescent COVID-19. What was sequenced was peripheral blood. Here is the DNA: TGTGCCAGCAGCACGCACATGAAGTTCTACGAGCAGTACTTC. The translation is CASSTHMKFYEQYF.